These T cell receptor beta chains were read from a single sample in a study of blood T cell repertoires in COVID-19. Method: immunoSEQ multiplex PCR; TCRdb's copy keeps in-frame clones and lacks some. The data contain over 200,000 clones, about 80% of them singletons. Material for sequencing was PBMCs or T cells enriched from blood (not recorded which). These TCRs come from a middle-aged man who had recovered from COVID-19. CDR3s include the opening cysteine and the closing phenylalanine or tryptophan. The order of the fields is CDR3 protein, clone size, J gene, V gene. Not all rows give a size; the values are once, few, many and, for expanded clones, a class.

CDR3 protein: CATSREPDRRNEKLFF
clone size: NA
J gene: TRBJ1-4
V gene: TRBV15

CDR3 protein: CASSLRTAGNYGYTF
clone size: NA
J gene: TRBJ1-2
V gene: TRBV5-1

CDR3 protein: CASSSGLTYEQYF
clone size: NA
J gene: TRBJ2-7
V gene: TRBV11-2

CDR3 protein: CASSSLAGVGNEQFF
clone size: NA
J gene: TRBJ2-1
V gene: TRBV6-5

CDR3 protein: CASSLGTGVNTGELFF
clone size: NA
J gene: TRBJ2-2
V gene: TRBV11-3

CDR3 protein: CASSDGQGVGYTF
clone size: NA
J gene: TRBJ1-2
V gene: TRBV7-9

CDR3 protein: CAISGQGSPNEQFF
clone size: NA
J gene: TRBJ2-1
V gene: TRBV10-3

CDR3 protein: CASSDRTGVGRGEQFF
clone size: NA
J gene: TRBJ2-1
V gene: TRBV10-1

CDR3 protein: CASSHPSEALLFGNTIYF
clone size: NA
J gene: TRBJ1-3
V gene: TRBV4-3

CDR3 protein: CASSLQGYGYTF
clone size: NA
J gene: TRBJ1-2
V gene: TRBV28

CDR3 protein: CASSKSGTYGYTF
clone size: NA
J gene: TRBJ1-2
V gene: TRBV19

CDR3 protein: CSVPTGNYGYTF
clone size: NA
J gene: TRBJ1-2
V gene: TRBV29-1

CDR3 protein: CASQKQGSRNTIYF
clone size: NA
J gene: TRBJ1-3
V gene: TRBV19

CDR3 protein: CASSPGTGRYEQYF
clone size: NA
J gene: TRBJ2-7
V gene: TRBV2

CDR3 protein: CAITRDRGNSPLHF
clone size: NA
J gene: TRBJ1-6
V gene: TRBV10-3

CDR3 protein: CASSPDSNQPQHF
clone size: NA
J gene: TRBJ1-5
V gene: TRBV27

CDR3 protein: CASSLAAASYEQYF
clone size: few
J gene: TRBJ2-7
V gene: TRBV5-1

CDR3 protein: CAISEQGTVSHTQYF
clone size: NA
J gene: TRBJ2-3
V gene: TRBV10-3

CDR3 protein: CASSGQVGQPQHF
clone size: NA
J gene: TRBJ1-5
V gene: TRBV4-1

CDR3 protein: CASSGGGHTSYNEQFF
clone size: NA
J gene: TRBJ2-1
V gene: TRBV6-1

CDR3 protein: CASSQEALAGGIQETQYF
clone size: NA
J gene: TRBJ2-5
V gene: TRBV4-1

CDR3 protein: CASSLGLDLAPLHF
clone size: NA
J gene: TRBJ1-6
V gene: TRBV7-9

CDR3 protein: CASRRDRGGGNQPQHF
clone size: NA
J gene: TRBJ1-5
V gene: TRBV19

CDR3 protein: CASGYTGRSYGYTF
clone size: NA
J gene: TRBJ1-2
V gene: TRBV6-5

CDR3 protein: CASRANRGRRDYGYTF
clone size: NA
J gene: TRBJ1-2
V gene: TRBV28

CDR3 protein: CAAADVTAAFF
clone size: NA
J gene: TRBJ1-1
V gene: TRBV10-3

CDR3 protein: CASSAQGGSNQPQHF
clone size: NA
J gene: TRBJ1-5
V gene: TRBV2

CDR3 protein: CASSRERGTEAFF
clone size: NA
J gene: TRBJ1-1
V gene: TRBV9

CDR3 protein: CASRGLGADTDTQYF
clone size: NA
J gene: TRBJ2-3
V gene: TRBV6-5

CDR3 protein: CASSTPVGEQYF
clone size: NA
J gene: TRBJ2-7
V gene: TRBV7-9

CDR3 protein: CASSPEGRSYNEQFF
clone size: few
J gene: TRBJ2-1
V gene: TRBV9

CDR3 protein: CASRRTSPPHEQFF
clone size: once
J gene: TRBJ2-1
V gene: TRBV5-1

CDR3 protein: CASSVAGNHPPLHF
clone size: NA
J gene: TRBJ1-6
V gene: TRBV9

CDR3 protein: CASRHGGGYTF
clone size: NA
J gene: TRBJ1-2
V gene: TRBV6-5

CDR3 protein: CASSLIGYEQYF
clone size: NA
J gene: TRBJ2-7
V gene: TRBV7-9

CDR3 protein: CASSLLGGQQSPLHF
clone size: NA
J gene: TRBJ1-6
V gene: TRBV14